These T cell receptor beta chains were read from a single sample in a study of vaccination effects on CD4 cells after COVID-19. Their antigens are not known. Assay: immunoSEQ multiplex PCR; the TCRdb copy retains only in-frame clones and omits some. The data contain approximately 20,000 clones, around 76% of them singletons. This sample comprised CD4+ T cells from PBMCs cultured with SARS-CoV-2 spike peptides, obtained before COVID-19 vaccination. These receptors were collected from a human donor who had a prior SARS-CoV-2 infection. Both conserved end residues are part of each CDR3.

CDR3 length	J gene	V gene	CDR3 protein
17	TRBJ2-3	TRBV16	CASSLRTLGPSTDTQYF
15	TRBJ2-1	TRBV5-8	CASSLPGGTSDEQFF
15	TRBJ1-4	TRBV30	CAWSADRVSNEKLFF
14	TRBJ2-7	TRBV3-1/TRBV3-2	CASSYSGGHYEQYF
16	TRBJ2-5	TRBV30	CAWSGKGARWRETQYF
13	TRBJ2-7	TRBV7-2	CASRISPLYEQYF
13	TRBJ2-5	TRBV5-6	CASSLQGIETQYF
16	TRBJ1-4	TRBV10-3	CAISESGTGGSEKLFF
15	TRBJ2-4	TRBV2	CASSQTGGGSDIQYF
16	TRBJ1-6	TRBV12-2	CASRLEPAPYNSPLHF
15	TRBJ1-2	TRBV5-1	CASSLAGGAPYGYTF
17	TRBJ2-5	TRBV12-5	CASGLRLAGGPGETQYF
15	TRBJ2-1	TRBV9	CASSLLAYSYNEQFF
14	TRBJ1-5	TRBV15	CATSSRQIGQPQHF
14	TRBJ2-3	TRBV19	CASSKRGGTDTQYF
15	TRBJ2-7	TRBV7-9	CASSRGGTPPYEQYF
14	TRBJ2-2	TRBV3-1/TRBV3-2	CASSRRHGTGELFF
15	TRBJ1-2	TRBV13	CASSLRRTGGYGYTF
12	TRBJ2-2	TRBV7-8	CASSQSTGELFF
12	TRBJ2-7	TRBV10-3	CAISATSYEQYF
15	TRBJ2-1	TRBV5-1	CASTNHQALNNEQFF
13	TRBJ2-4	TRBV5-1	CASSLGQGGIQYF
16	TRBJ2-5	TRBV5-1	CASSPGTSGSGETQYF
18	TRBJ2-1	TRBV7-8	CASSLVILTSGSVYEQFF
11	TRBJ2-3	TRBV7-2	CASSFIDTQYF
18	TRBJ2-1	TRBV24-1	CATSDPSVAESSYNEQFF
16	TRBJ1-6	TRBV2	CASSGGTGGGYSPLHF
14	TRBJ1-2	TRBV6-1	CASSEVNGWGGYTF
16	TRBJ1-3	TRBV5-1	CASSGSAGGTGNTIYF
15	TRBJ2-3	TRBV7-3	CASTLSGGPTDTQYF
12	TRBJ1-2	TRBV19	CASSSDRPPYTF
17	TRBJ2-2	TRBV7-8	CASSLLVVQTNTGELFF
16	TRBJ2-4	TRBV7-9	CASSLAQMGDVGIQYF
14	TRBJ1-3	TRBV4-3	CASSRASSGNTIYF
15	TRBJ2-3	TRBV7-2	CASSLASGGTDTQYF
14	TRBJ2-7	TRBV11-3	CASSHIGGPYEQYF
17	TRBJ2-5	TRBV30	CAWSFKWGTSGMETQYF
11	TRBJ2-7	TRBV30	CAWSEITEQYF
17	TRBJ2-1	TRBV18	CASSPAGTAVLYNEQFF
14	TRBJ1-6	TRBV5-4	CASSLPNRNSPLHF
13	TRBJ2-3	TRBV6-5	CAVEGQLTDTQYF
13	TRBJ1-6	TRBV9	CASRGRGDSPLHF
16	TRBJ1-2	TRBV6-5	CASSYGQTGYHYGYTF
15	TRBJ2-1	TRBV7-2	CASSLAAGSYNEQFF
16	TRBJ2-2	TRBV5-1	CASTRDRDGYTGELFF
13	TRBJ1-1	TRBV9	CASSVQGGTEAFF
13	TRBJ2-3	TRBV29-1	CSADHGGTDTQYF
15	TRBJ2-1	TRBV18	CASSAPGSSYNEQFF
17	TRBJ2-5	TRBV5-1	CASSLGFVGGATETQYF
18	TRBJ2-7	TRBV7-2	CASSLLITSSGAGDEQYF
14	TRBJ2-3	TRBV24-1	CATRKEDYTDTQYF
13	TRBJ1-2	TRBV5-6	CASNRDENYGYTF
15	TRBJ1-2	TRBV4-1	CASSTRSTSQWSYTF
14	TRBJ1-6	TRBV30	CAWIPAGVISPLHF
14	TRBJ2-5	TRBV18	CASSPPGQQETQYF
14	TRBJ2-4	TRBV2	CASRDRSAKNIQYF
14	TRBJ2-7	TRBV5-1	CASSKKTGEGEQYF